Listed here are 5 T cell receptor beta chains from one sample, sequenced in a study of blood T cells in healthy people across ages. A J-beta primer mix and a sample-barcoded 5' primer were used in a second PCR of about 7 to 12 cycles. TCRdb reprocessed the 5' RACE reads via MiXCR and lists one record per CDR3 protein. The table lists roughly 1,500,000 distinct CDR3 sequences, about 43% of them singletons. The sample taken for sequencing was blood. These receptor sequences come from a young woman in good health.

The chain links TRBV11-2 to TRBJ1-4; TRBD1 is a possible D gene (5 bases). Trimming pared 7 bases from V and 8 bases from J, leaving 23 bases between. The CDR3 sequence is 16 residues long. CDR1 and CDR2 from the germline V gene are SGHAT and FQNNGV. The CDR3: CASTQFNTGGAEKLFF. In DNA, the CDR3 is TGTGCCAGCACCCAATTTAATACAGGTGGAGCCGAAAAACTGTTTTTT.

This clonotype has more than one count but fewer than ten. The gene calls are TRBV27 and TRBJ2-1; TRBD2 aligns across 8 bases. The CDR3 has 15 amino acids. The germline gives CDR1 MNHEY, CDR2 SMNVEV (reference sequence). Trimming took 5 bases from V and 6 from J; bases not matched to a gene: 9. In nucleotides, the CDR3 is TGTGCCAGCAGTCCGCGCGGGGGGCCCTTCAATGAGCAGTTCTTC. The encoded protein is CASSPRGGPFNEQFF.

This clonotype was counted many times. The V and J genes are TRBV20-1 and TRBJ2-3, with D unclear. The length of the CDR3 is 12 residues. CDR1 DFQATT and CDR2 SNEGSKA come from the germline V gene (reference sequence). V was clipped by 5 bases and J by 2 bases, with 8 bases between them. CDR3 amino acids: CSAPGLTDTQYF. As DNA, the CDR3 is TGCAGTGCTCCCGGGCTCACAGATACGCAGTATTTT.

This clonotype was detected only a few times. J is TRBJ2-1 and V is TRBV7-8, with a tentative D call TRBD1 (6 bases). Germline V CDR1 and CDR2: SGHVS, FQNEAQ. Trimming shortened V by 5 bases and J by 5 bases, and 10 bases separated the two germline ends. The CDR3 spans 13 residues. CDR3 region: CASSVNRDNEQFF. Written as DNA, the CDR3 is TGTGCCAGCAGCGTCAACAGGGACAATGAGCAGTTCTTC.

This clonotype was detected a few times. The chain is built from TRBV10-3 and TRBJ1-1, with a possible D match to TRBD1 (5 bases). The CDR3 is 14 residues long. Germline V gives CDR1 ENHRY, CDR2 SYGVKD. V shed 2 bases and J shed 3 bases, with 10 bases lying between them. This CDR3 reads CAISEPPRDTEAFF. In nucleotides, the CDR3 is TGTGCCATCAGTGAGCCTCCCAGGGACACTGAAGCTTTCTTT.